This is a list of T cell receptor beta chains from one sample in a study of blood T cell repertoires in COVID-19. Method: immunoSEQ multiplex PCR; TCRdb's copy keeps in-frame clones and lacks some. Found here are under 450,000 clones, roughly 80% of them singletons; the top ten hold less than 6%. Sequencing was performed on PBMCs or T cells enriched from blood (not recorded which). The source is a woman aged 45-65 years who had recovered from COVID-19. The CDR3 runs from the conserved cysteine through the conserved F or W. Fields, in order: J gene, clone size, D gene, V gene, CDR3 DNA, CDR3 protein. A D gene is named only where the DNA matches it firmly. The size field is filled for only some rows; it gives once, few, many or a size class.

j_gene: TRBJ2-4; abundance: -; d_gene: TRBD1; v_gene: TRBV7-9; CDR3nt: TGTGCCAGCAGCCGCCAGGGGGCTTTTGGCAAAAACATTCAGTACTTC; CDR3aa: CASSRQGAFGKNIQYF
j_gene: TRBJ2-3; abundance: -; d_gene: -; v_gene: TRBV19; CDR3nt: TGTGCCAGTCCCCCCAAGGGGCCAGCCCCGAAAGATACGCAGTATTTT; CDR3aa: CASPPKGPAPKDTQYF
j_gene: TRBJ1-1; abundance: once; d_gene: TRBD1; v_gene: TRBV2; CDR3nt: TGTGCCAGCAGTGAAGCAGGGGGCCTAAAGGACACTGAAGCTTTCTTT; CDR3aa: CASSEAGGLKDTEAFF
j_gene: TRBJ2-3; abundance: -; d_gene: TRBD2; v_gene: TRBV7-8; CDR3nt: TGTGCCAGCAGCCCGGGGACTAGCGAGTATTTT; CDR3aa: CASSPGTSEYF
j_gene: TRBJ2-7; abundance: -; d_gene: TRBD2; v_gene: TRBV7-7; CDR3nt: TGTGCCAGCAGCTTAGGGACTAGCGGGACCTACGAGCAGTACTTC; CDR3aa: CASSLGTSGTYEQYF
j_gene: TRBJ2-1; abundance: -; d_gene: TRBD2; v_gene: TRBV6-4; CDR3nt: TGTGCCAGCAGTCAAGCGGGAGGGCCCATCGATGAGCAGTTCTTC; CDR3aa: CASSQAGGPIDEQFF
j_gene: TRBJ1-2; abundance: once; d_gene: -; v_gene: TRBV7-2; CDR3nt: TGTGCCAGCAGCTTAGAAATCCCAGGGACAGGCTACACCTTC; CDR3aa: CASSLEIPGTGYTF
j_gene: TRBJ1-1; abundance: -; d_gene: -; v_gene: TRBV7-3; CDR3nt: TGTGCCAGCAGCCCGGAAGGGGTCCCGAACACTGAAGCTTTCTTT; CDR3aa: CASSPEGVPNTEAFF
j_gene: TRBJ1-5; abundance: -; d_gene: -; v_gene: TRBV4-1; CDR3nt: TGCGCCCGCAGCCCCCGGGTAGGGGGGGGGAGCCAGCCCCAGCATTTT; CDR3aa: CARSPRVGGGSQPQHF
j_gene: TRBJ2-6; abundance: -; d_gene: -; v_gene: TRBV19; CDR3nt: TGTGCCAGTAGTATTCACAGCTCTGGGGCCAACGTCCTGACTTTC; CDR3aa: CASSIHSSGANVLTF
j_gene: TRBJ1-2; abundance: -; d_gene: TRBD1; v_gene: TRBV7-2; CDR3nt: TGTGCCAGCAGCTTACTCGGGACAGTAGGTGGCTACACCTTC; CDR3aa: CASSLLGTVGGYTF
j_gene: TRBJ1-6; abundance: -; d_gene: TRBD1; v_gene: TRBV30; CDR3nt: TGTGCCGGTCAGGACAGGGATTCACCCCTCCACTTT; CDR3aa: CAGQDRDSPLHF
j_gene: TRBJ1-2; abundance: few; d_gene: -; v_gene: TRBV4-1; CDR3nt: TGCGCCAGCAGCCCGACTCCAGGGAGGGTGGACGGCTACACCTTC; CDR3aa: CASSPTPGRVDGYTF
j_gene: TRBJ1-2; abundance: -; d_gene: -; v_gene: TRBV5-1; CDR3nt: TGCGCCAGCAGACCGACCACCGCAGACGGAGATGGCTACACCTTC; CDR3aa: CASRPTTADGDGYTF
j_gene: TRBJ1-5; abundance: -; d_gene: TRBD1; v_gene: TRBV6-2/TRBV6-3; CDR3nt: TGTGCCAGCAGTTACCCTTCTGGACAGGGAGATAGCAATCAGCCCCAGCATTTT; CDR3aa: CASSYPSGQGDSNQPQHF
j_gene: TRBJ2-4; abundance: -; d_gene: TRBD2; v_gene: TRBV28; CDR3nt: TGTGCCAGCAGTTGGATTAGCGGGAGAGCGGACATTCAGTACTTC; CDR3aa: CASSWISGRADIQYF
j_gene: TRBJ1-1; abundance: -; d_gene: -; v_gene: TRBV5-1; CDR3nt: TGCGCCAGCAGCTTCTCAGGGATGAACACTGAAGCTTTCTTT; CDR3aa: CASSFSGMNTEAFF
j_gene: TRBJ1-1; abundance: -; d_gene: -; v_gene: TRBV19; CDR3nt: TGTGCCAGTAGGAGACAGCCTACCACTGAAGCTTTCTTT; CDR3aa: CASRRQPTTEAFF
j_gene: TRBJ1-2; abundance: -; d_gene: -; v_gene: TRBV9; CDR3nt: TGTGCCAGCAGCGTGTCTTTCGGACAGAACTATGGCTACACCTTC; CDR3aa: CASSVSFGQNYGYTF
j_gene: TRBJ2-7; abundance: -; d_gene: -; v_gene: TRBV27; CDR3nt: TGTGCCAGCAGTCTCCCTCCTGTCAAGGGGCACTACGAGCAGTACTTC; CDR3aa: CASSLPPVKGHYEQYF
j_gene: TRBJ1-1; abundance: -; d_gene: -; v_gene: TRBV11-2; CDR3nt: TGTGCCAGCAGCTTAAAAAGCGGGAGCACTGAAGCTTTCTTT; CDR3aa: CASSLKSGSTEAFF
j_gene: TRBJ1-1; abundance: -; d_gene: -; v_gene: TRBV6-2/TRBV6-3; CDR3nt: TGTGCCAGCAGTAGCCGGACAAAGATGAACACTGAAGCTTTCTTT; CDR3aa: CASSSRTKMNTEAFF
j_gene: TRBJ1-1; abundance: few; d_gene: -; v_gene: TRBV27; CDR3nt: TGTGCCAGCAGTTTGGGACAACGGGGGAACACTGAAGCTTTCTTT; CDR3aa: CASSLGQRGNTEAFF
j_gene: TRBJ1-6; abundance: -; d_gene: -; v_gene: TRBV7-8; CDR3nt: TGTGCCAGCAGCTTAGCGGGTCAGGGCAATTCACCCCTCCACTTT; CDR3aa: CASSLAGQGNSPLHF
j_gene: TRBJ1-2; abundance: -; d_gene: -; v_gene: TRBV14; CDR3nt: TGTGCCAGCAGCCGCGCCAGGGCCGGGACTGAGCTCTATGGCTACACCTTC; CDR3aa: CASSRARAGTELYGYTF
j_gene: TRBJ2-2; abundance: -; d_gene: TRBD2; v_gene: TRBV6-2/TRBV6-3; CDR3nt: TGTGCCAGCAGCCCGGGACTAGTCACCGGGGAGCTGTTTTTT; CDR3aa: CASSPGLVTGELFF
j_gene: TRBJ1-2; abundance: -; d_gene: -; v_gene: TRBV6-6; CDR3nt: TGTGCCAGCAGTTACGGAACAGAAGCTAACTATGGCTACACCTTC; CDR3aa: CASSYGTEANYGYTF
j_gene: TRBJ2-3; abundance: once; d_gene: TRBD2; v_gene: TRBV7-2; CDR3nt: TGTGCCAGCAGCCCCCAGCGGGGCGAGCAGTATTTT; CDR3aa: CASSPQRGEQYF
j_gene: TRBJ2-1; abundance: -; d_gene: TRBD2; v_gene: TRBV9; CDR3nt: TGTGCCAGCAGCGTAGGTAGCTATAGCGGGAGTCACAATGAGCAGTTCTTC; CDR3aa: CASSVGSYSGSHNEQFF
j_gene: TRBJ1-4; abundance: -; d_gene: -; v_gene: TRBV29-1; CDR3nt: TGCAGCGTCCGCAGGGGAACAACTAATGAAAAACTGTTTTTT; CDR3aa: CSVRRGTTNEKLFF
j_gene: TRBJ2-5; abundance: -; d_gene: TRBD2; v_gene: TRBV5-1; CDR3nt: TGCGCCAGCAGCTGGGGGGGAGAGACCCAGTACTTC; CDR3aa: CASSWGGETQYF
j_gene: TRBJ2-7; abundance: -; d_gene: TRBD1; v_gene: TRBV10-3; CDR3nt: TGTGCCATCAGTGAGGGGACAGCAAGAAGCTACGAGCAGTACTTC; CDR3aa: CAISEGTARSYEQYF
j_gene: TRBJ1-1; abundance: -; d_gene: -; v_gene: TRBV7-9; CDR3nt: TGTGCCAGCAGCTTAGCACTCAGCTCAGGGACTGAAGCTTTCTTT; CDR3aa: CASSLALSSGTEAFF
j_gene: TRBJ1-1; abundance: -; d_gene: TRBD1; v_gene: TRBV7-6; CDR3nt: TGTGCCAGCAGCCAGGGACAGGGGGCCGGCACTGAAGCTTTCTTT; CDR3aa: CASSQGQGAGTEAFF
j_gene: TRBJ2-7; abundance: -; d_gene: TRBD1; v_gene: TRBV7-3; CDR3nt: TGTGCCAGCAGCCCCCGGGACAGGGGGCGGGATGAGCAGTACTTC; CDR3aa: CASSPRDRGRDEQYF
j_gene: TRBJ1-1; abundance: -; d_gene: -; v_gene: TRBV20-1; CDR3nt: TGCAGTGCTAGTTTCCTGGCCCCGAACACTGAAGCTTTCTTT; CDR3aa: CSASFLAPNTEAFF
j_gene: TRBJ2-7; abundance: -; d_gene: TRBD2; v_gene: TRBV4-3; CDR3nt: TGCGCCAGCAGCCAAGGGACTAGCGCATACTACGAGCAGTACTTC; CDR3aa: CASSQGTSAYYEQYF
j_gene: TRBJ2-4; abundance: once; d_gene: -; v_gene: TRBV11-3; CDR3nt: TGTGCCAGCAGCTTAAACTCAAAAAACATTCAGTACTTC; CDR3aa: CASSLNSKNIQYF
j_gene: TRBJ1-2; abundance: -; d_gene: TRBD1; v_gene: TRBV5-1; CDR3nt: TGCGCCAGCAGCATTGGACAGGGAGGGAACTATGGCTACACCTTC; CDR3aa: CASSIGQGGNYGYTF
j_gene: TRBJ2-5; abundance: few; d_gene: TRBD2; v_gene: TRBV3-1/TRBV3-2; CDR3nt: TGTGCCAGCAGCCGTAGCGGGGGGGCCGGATCAGAGACCCAGTACTTC; CDR3aa: CASSRSGGAGSETQYF
j_gene: TRBJ1-1; abundance: -; d_gene: TRBD1; v_gene: TRBV27; CDR3nt: TGTGCCAGCAGTCCTTGGGACAGGGCTTACACTGAAGCTTTCTTT; CDR3aa: CASSPWDRAYTEAFF
j_gene: TRBJ2-7; abundance: once; d_gene: TRBD1; v_gene: TRBV7-3; CDR3nt: TGTGCCAGCAGCTCCCACGGGACAGTGGGGCTCGAGCAGTACTTC; CDR3aa: CASSSHGTVGLEQYF
j_gene: TRBJ1-5; abundance: -; d_gene: -; v_gene: TRBV29-1; CDR3nt: TGCAGCGTGGTCTATTCCGGGAATCAGCCCCAGCATTTT; CDR3aa: CSVVYSGNQPQHF
j_gene: TRBJ1-2; abundance: -; d_gene: TRBD1; v_gene: TRBV19; CDR3nt: TGTGCCAGTAGTCCGGACAGGGGAGCTAACTATGGCTACACCTTC; CDR3aa: CASSPDRGANYGYTF
j_gene: TRBJ1-2; abundance: -; d_gene: -; v_gene: TRBV19; CDR3nt: TGTGCCAGTAGTCCCAGGGGCGGCTATGGCTACACCTTC; CDR3aa: CASSPRGGYGYTF
j_gene: TRBJ2-7; abundance: -; d_gene: -; v_gene: TRBV24-1; CDR3nt: TGTGCCACCGATGATTGGGCTTTCCGGACCTACGAGCAGTACTTC; CDR3aa: CATDDWAFRTYEQYF
j_gene: TRBJ1-5; abundance: -; d_gene: -; v_gene: TRBV30; CDR3nt: TGTGCCTGGGGGGAGGGTTTCCATCAGCCCCAGCATTTT; CDR3aa: CAWGEGFHQPQHF
j_gene: TRBJ2-7; abundance: -; d_gene: TRBD2; v_gene: TRBV6-5; CDR3nt: TGTGCCAGCCGGCGTGCGGGAGAATCGTACGAGCAGTACTTC; CDR3aa: CASRRAGESYEQYF
j_gene: TRBJ2-2; abundance: -; d_gene: -; v_gene: TRBV18; CDR3nt: TGTGCCAGCACCTTAGGGGAGAACACCGGGGAGCTGTTTTTT; CDR3aa: CASTLGENTGELFF